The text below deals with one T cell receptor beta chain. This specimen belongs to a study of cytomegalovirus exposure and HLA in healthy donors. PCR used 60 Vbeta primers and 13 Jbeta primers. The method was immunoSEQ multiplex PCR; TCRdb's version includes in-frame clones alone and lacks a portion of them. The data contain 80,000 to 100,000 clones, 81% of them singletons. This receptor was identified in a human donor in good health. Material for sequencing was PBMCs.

DNA of the CDR3: TGCGCCAGCGGCGAGAGACAGGGAACCTACGAGCAGTACTTC. Encoded protein: CASGERQGTYEQYF. This chain connects TRBV10-2 to TRBJ2-7; 7 bases are shared with TRBD1. Trimming removed 8 bases from V and 2 bases from J; junction bases left unmatched: 9. The germline CDR1 and CDR2 sequences are WSHSY and SAAADI. CDR3 length: 14 amino acids.